These T cell receptor beta chains were read from a single sample in a study of T cells after yellow fever vaccination. From the 5' RACE reads, TCRdb called clonotypes with MiXCR, one entry per CDR3 protein. The sample has about 260,000 distinct CDR3 sequences; roughly 3.5% are singletons. Here the sequenced sample was PBMCs, taken 15 days after the yellow fever booster vaccination. The receptor source for this set is a man aged 18 to 30 who received the YFV17D yellow fever vaccine. Each CDR3 is given with its conserved first and last residue. The order of the fields is CDR3 protein, V gene, J gene.

CASSESVQGDQPQHF	TRBV2	TRBJ1-5
CASSFGGRSRIYTGELFF	TRBV7-2	TRBJ2-2
CASSPGTGENEQFF	TRBV16	TRBJ2-1
CASSYDGNTEAFF	TRBV6-4	TRBJ1-1
CASSQISLAGQETQYF	TRBV4-1	TRBJ2-5
CSARPGPNQPQHF	TRBV20-1	TRBJ1-5
CASSEEGSQPQHF	TRBV6-1	TRBJ1-5
CASSRDLRGAQETQYF	TRBV5-4	TRBJ2-5
CASSQVLRRGQGYTGELFF	TRBV4-1	TRBJ2-2
CASSLPTTGGLGQPQHF	TRBV7-2	TRBJ1-5
CASSQDYYQGAGGYTF	TRBV4-1	TRBJ1-2